A single sample gave rise to the 14 T cell receptor beta chains below, sequenced in a study of CD8+ T cells in alopecia areata. As to treatment: oral pan-JAK inhibitor, 5-10 mg twice daily. cDNA reverse transcribed from extracted RNA served as the sequencing template. The data were produced by immunoSEQ multiplex PCR, yet TCRdb's version contains in-frame clones alone and is incomplete. This table holds 150,000 to 200,000 clones, roughly half found once. The specimen was CD8+ T cells sorted from blood, collected around week 52, from a patient treated with tofacitinib. These TCRs come from a human donor with alopecia areata.

Comment on this clone: The junction shows a germline mismatch at one end, possibly a read error. The V and J genes are TRBV5-1 and TRBJ2-5; D uncertain. CDR1 SGHRS and CDR2 YFSETQ come from the germline V gene. This CDR3 is built from 13 residues. The CDR3 spells CASTLGPAETQYF. The CDR3 nucleotides read TGCGCCAGCACCTTGGGCCCTGCGGAGACCCAGTACTTC.

V and J are TRBV10-3 and TRBJ2-3; D unclear. The germline V gene encodes CDR1 ENHRY and CDR2 SYGVKD. This CDR3 spans 11 amino acids. The ends were cut back, 10 bases at V and 9 bases at J, with 14 bases in the middle. The CDR3 loop reads CASRVLSTQYF. In DNA, the CDR3 is TGTGCCAGTAGGGTTCTAAGCACGCAGTATTTT.

The chain carries TRBV9 and TRBJ1-2; TRBD1 matches 7 bases. Germline-derived CDR1 and CDR2 are SGDLS and YYNGEE. Trimming at V came to 3 bases and at J to 5 bases, leaving 10 bases not matched to a gene. The CDR3 is made up of 15 amino acids. The CDR3 spells CASSDQQGLEYGYTF. The CDR3 DNA follows: TGTGCCAGCAGCGATCAACAGGGGTTGGAGTATGGCTACACCTTC.

The chain has TRBV2 and TRBJ2-2, with D perhaps assigned TRBD1 or TRBD2 (5 bases each). The V end lost 6 bases, the J end lost 0 bases, and 8 bases lay between the germline ends. This CDR3 spans 14 amino acids. Germline loops: CDR1 SNHLY, CDR2 FYNNEI. CDR3 protein: CASRGTANTGELFF. CDR3 DNA: TGTGCCAGCAGGGGGACCGCGAACACCGGGGAGCTGTTTTTT.

The J gene is TRBJ2-1, the V gene TRBV7-9; 11 positions agree with TRBD2. Germline CDR1 reads SEHNR; CDR2 reads FQNEAQ (reference sequence). The CDR3 is 15 residues long. V was pared by 4 bases and J by 6 bases, with 5 bases of the junction left unmatched. DNA for the CDR3: TGTGCCAGCAGCTCGGGACTAGCGGAGTCCAATGAGCAGTTCTTC. Protein product: CASSSGLAESNEQFF.

The chain combines TRBV4-3 with TRBJ2-6; possibly TRBD1 or TRBD2 for D (6 bases each). Trimming removed 5 bases from V and 0 bases from J, with 17 bases in between. The germline gives CDR1 LGHNA, CDR2 YSLEER. The CDR3 contains 18 residues. CDR3 sequence reads: CASSSGDGGLSGANVLTF. DNA of the CDR3: TGCGCCAGCAGCTCCGGAGACGGGGGCCTCTCTGGGGCCAACGTCCTGACTTTC.

This clone was counted only a few times. J is TRBJ2-5 and V is TRBV5-4, with TRBD1 matching over 8 bases. This CDR3 has 14 residues. Germline CDR1 and CDR2: SGHNT and YYREEE (reference sequence). Unmatched junction bases numbered 2, after V lost 2 bases and J lost 2 bases. The CDR3 DNA is TGTGCCAGCAGCTTCGGGGACAGGCAAGAGACCCAGTACTTC. It is translated as CASSFGDRQETQYF.

The chain carries TRBV4-1 and TRBJ1-3; D ambiguous. This CDR3 has 13 amino acids. From germline, CDR1 is MGHRA and CDR2 YSYEKL. The germline V and J ends were trimmed by 2 bases and 8 bases, with 10 bases remaining between them. CDR3 residues: CASSQLGSDTIYF. The CDR3 region has the DNA TGCGCCAGCAGCCAACTGGGATCGGACACCATATATTTT.

In this sample, this clone turned up a few times. The rearrangement joins TRBV18 to TRBJ2-7, with 7 positions matching TRBD1. Germline loops: CDR1 KGHSH, CDR2 LQKENI. Germline trimming cut 3 bases from V and 2 bases from J; bases unmatched to any gene: 13. This CDR3 comprises 17 residues. The CDR3 sequence: CASSPRLKTGYPYEQYF. CDR3 DNA: TGTGCCAGCTCACCGAGACTAAAGACAGGGTATCCCTACGAGCAGTACTTC.

This clone has more than one count but fewer than ten. The chain recombines TRBV13 with TRBJ2-1; 9 positions match TRBD2. Germline trimming cut 5 bases from V and 7 bases from J; bases unmatched to any gene: 9. CDR1 and CDR2 (germline): PRHDT, FYEKMQ (reference sequence). CDR3 size: 15 residues. CDR3: CASSPLAGRGNEQFF. CDR3 in DNA: TGTGCCAGCAGCCCGCTAGCGGGGAGGGGGAATGAGCAGTTCTTC.

This clone has a handful of counts. This sample also contains other DNA sequences that code for the same CDR3. The chain couples TRBV19 to TRBJ2-3; no firm D call. V was pared by 0 bases and J by 5 bases, with 6 bases between. The germline V gene has CDR1 LNHDA and CDR2 SQIVND (reference sequence). CDR3 length: 13 residues. CDR3 sequence reads: CASSIDLEDTQYF. In nucleotides, the CDR3 is TGTGCCAGTAGTATAGATCTCGAAGATACGCAGTATTTT.

This rearrangement joins TRBV27 to TRBJ2-3; no clear D gene. Germline V gene sequence: CDR1 MNHEY, CDR2 SMNVEV (reference sequence). Trimming took off 4 bases at V and 4 bases at J, with 15 bases between the two ends. CDR3 length: 15 amino acids. The CDR3 is CASSSGLGSADTQYF. The CDR3 nucleotides read TGTGCCAGCAGTTCCGGCCTCGGGTCCGCAGATACGCAGTATTTT.

The chain carries TRBV7-2 and TRBJ2-1; D is possibly TRBD2 (6 bases). Germline CDR1 SGHTA, CDR2 FQGNSA. The V end lost 1 base, the J end lost 9 bases, and 10 bases lay between the germline ends. This CDR3 is built from 13 residues. CDR3 nucleotide sequence: TGTGCCAGCAGCTTAGGCGGGGTAGGTGAGCAGTTCTTC. It yields the protein CASSLGGVGEQFF. Looking up the rest from reference TRBV7-2 and TRBJ2-1 gives the full variable domain: GAGVSQSPSNKVTEKGKDVELRCDPISGHTALYWYRQSLGQGLEFLIYFQGNSAPDKSGLPSDRFSAERTGGSVSTLTIQRTQQEDSAVYLCASSLGGVGEQFFGPGTRLTVL.

This clone was picked up a small number of times. This chain connects TRBV29-1 to TRBJ2-2, with unresolved D. The ends were cut back, 3 bases at V and 4 bases at J, with 9 bases in the middle. The CDR3 consists of 13 residues. CDR1 is SQVTM and CDR2 is ANQGSEA in the germline V gene. CDR3 bases: TGCAGCGTTGACCGGACGGGCACCGGGGAGCTGTTTTTT. The encoded protein is CSVDRTGTGELFF.